Ten or more counts support the clone carrying this T cell receptor (beta chain). What it binds is unknown. The data belong to a study of identical twins. General observations from the study: There was an excess of low generation probability in the out-of-frame alpha sequences that twins shared.

The germline V gene has CDR1 DFQATT and CDR2 SNEGSKA (reference sequence). CDR3 length: 13 amino acids. V was pared by 0 bases and J by 4 bases, with 10 bases between. TCRdb re-called the 5' RACE reads with MiXCR, one entry per CDR3 protein. The sample records around 470,000 distinct CDR3 sequences, approximately 15% being singletons. These records were also assigned to another study, of yellow fever vaccine responses in identical twins.

This sequence was found in a woman aged 18 to 35 in good health. The sequenced sample was CD4+ T cells sorted from blood. V and J are TRBV20-1 and TRBJ2-7; tentative D call: TRBD1 (5 bases). CDR3 in DNA: TGCAGTGCTAGAGACGGCAGGGCATACGAGCAGTACTTC. This sequence encodes CSARDGRAYEQYF.